The entry below gives a single TCR beta chain sequence along with its context. Its specificity is not known. Trimming cost V 1 base and J 5 bases; bases outside gene matches: 0. Germline V gene data show CDR1 as SGHTA and CDR2 as FQGNSA. This CDR3 comprises 14 residues. Clones were read by immunoSEQ multiplex PCR, and TCRdb kept only the in-frame ones, dropping some. Among 14,000 or so clones listed, around four fifths were seen once. This entry comes from a study of T cells after posttransplantation cyclophosphamide. Findings and limits, study-wide: Tissue-infiltrating T cells from skin or gut overlapped little with blood T cells. Recipient CMV seropositivity and CMV reactivation strongly tracked TRB clonality.

This clonotype originated in a man aged 45-65 years. The sample comprised memory CD4+ T cells sorted from PBMCs. V and J are TRBV7-2 and TRBJ1-5; 9 bases map to TRBD1. The CDR3 sequence: CASSLGTGDQPQHF. The CDR3 DNA sequence: TGTGCCAGCAGCTTAGGGACAGGGGATCAGCCCCAGCATTTT. The variable domain in full, completed from reference TRBV7-2 and TRBJ1-5, reads GAGVSQSPSNKVTEKGKDVELRCDPISGHTALYWYRQSLGQGLEFLIYFQGNSAPDKSGLPSDRFSAERTGGSVSTLTIQRTQQEDSAVYLCASSLGTGDQPQHFGDGTRLSIL.